A selection of T cell receptor beta chains follows, all from one sample in a study of post-analysis software for immune sequencing data. Each CDR3 protein is one row after TCRdb ran MiXCR on the PCR reads. Here the sample spans roughly 600,000 distinct CDR3 sequences, roughly two fifths being singletons. Sequenced: blood. Every receptor here comes from a girl aged 5-17 years with multiple sclerosis. CDR3s include the opening cysteine and the closing phenylalanine or tryptophan. The D gene is left open where the match is weak. Clone size appears in some rows only: once, few, many, or a class for an expanded clone.

D	J	V	size	DNA	CDR3
-	TRBJ1-1	TRBV5-1	-	TGCGCCAGCAGCTTGGACGGTTTGGCCAGAACCTCTGAAGCTTTCTTT	CASSLDGLARTSEAFF
-	TRBJ1-4	TRBV20-1	-	TGCAGTGCCCGGCCGGACGCAACTAATGAAAAACTGTTTTTT	CSARPDATNEKLFF
TRBD1	TRBJ1-1	TRBV29-1	few	TGCAGCGCCGGGACAGCCATGAACACTGAAGCTTTCTTT	CSAGTAMNTEAFF
-	TRBJ1-6	TRBV6-6	few	TGTGCCAGCAGTGGGACCTCACCCCTCCACTTT	CASSGTSPLHF
TRBD1	TRBJ1-6	TRBV5-1	-	TGCGCCAGCAGCCGAGGAACCGGGACAGGGGTGGCCTATAATTCACCCCTCCACTTT	CASSRGTGTGVAYNSPLHF
-	TRBJ2-1	TRBV12-3/TRBV12-4	-	TGTGCCAGCAGTTTATTAACAGGACCACACAATGAGCAGTTCTTC	CASSLLTGPHNEQFF
-	TRBJ1-1	TRBV6-1	-	TGTGCCAGTAGAGAGGCCCGGGAGAGGAACACTGAAGCTTTCTTT	CASREARERNTEAFF
-	TRBJ2-1	TRBV5-5	-	TGTGCCAGCAGCTTGGACGTCCGGGACAATGAGCAGTTCTTC	CASSLDVRDNEQFF
TRBD2	TRBJ2-5	TRBV7-2	few	TGTGCCAGCAGCTTAGCGCGGTGGCGAGCGGGGGGTCCGGAGACCCAGTACTTC	CASSLARWRAGGPETQYF
TRBD2	TRBJ2-1	TRBV2	-	TGTGCCAGCAGTGGGACTAGCGGGACCTACAATGAGCAGTTCTTC	CASSGTSGTYNEQFF
-	TRBJ2-5	TRBV12-3/TRBV12-4	-	TGTGCCAGCAGTTTAGGTGGGCGGATTCAAGAGACCCAGTACTTC	CASSLGGRIQETQYF
TRBD2	TRBJ2-3	TRBV29-1	-	TGCAGCGTTGGACTAGCGGATTTCACAGATACGCAGTATTTT	CSVGLADFTDTQYF
TRBD1	TRBJ1-2	TRBV5-1	few	TGCGCCAGCAGCCAGACCTTCCGGACAGGGAAGAACTATGGCTACACCTTC	CASSQTFRTGKNYGYTF